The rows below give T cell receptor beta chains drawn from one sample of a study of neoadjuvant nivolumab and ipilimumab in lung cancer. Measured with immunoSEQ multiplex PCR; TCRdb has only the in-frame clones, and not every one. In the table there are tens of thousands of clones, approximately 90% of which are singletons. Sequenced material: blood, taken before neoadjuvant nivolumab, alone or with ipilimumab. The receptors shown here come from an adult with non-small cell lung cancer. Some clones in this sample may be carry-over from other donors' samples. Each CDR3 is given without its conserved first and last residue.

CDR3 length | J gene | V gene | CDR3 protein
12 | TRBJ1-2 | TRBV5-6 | ASSPGTGNYGYT
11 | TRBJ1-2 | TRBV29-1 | SAIRDRGHGYT
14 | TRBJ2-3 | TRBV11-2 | ASSLLGGRVTDTQY
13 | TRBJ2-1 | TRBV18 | ASARGTGVQHEQF
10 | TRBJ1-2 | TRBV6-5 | ATQTGSYGYT
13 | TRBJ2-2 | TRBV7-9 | ASSPSGPRTGELF
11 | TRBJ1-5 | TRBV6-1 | ASSSTGGQPQH
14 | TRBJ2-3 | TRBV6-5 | ASSYSWLGQGGTQY
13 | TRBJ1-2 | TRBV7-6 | ASSLVTGGSYGYT
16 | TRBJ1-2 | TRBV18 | ASSPNSGTASFSYGYT
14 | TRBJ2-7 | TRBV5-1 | ASSRNSRGTGYEQY
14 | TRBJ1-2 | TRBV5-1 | ASSLGGDIGRGGYT
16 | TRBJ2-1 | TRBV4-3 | ASSQDLGGRPGGNEQF
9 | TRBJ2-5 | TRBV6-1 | ASSPAETQY
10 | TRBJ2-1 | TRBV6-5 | ASSPERVLQF
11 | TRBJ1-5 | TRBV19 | ASSMGRGPPQH
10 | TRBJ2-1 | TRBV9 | ASSVGGLGEF
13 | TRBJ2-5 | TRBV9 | ASSTSGRSAETQY
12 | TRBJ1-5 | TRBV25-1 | ASSEFDLHQPQH
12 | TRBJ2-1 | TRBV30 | AWGSSGRWGEQF
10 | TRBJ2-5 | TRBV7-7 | ASSRGQETQY
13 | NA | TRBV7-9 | ASSLAQGQSYEQY
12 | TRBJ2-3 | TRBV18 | ASSPTGITDTQY
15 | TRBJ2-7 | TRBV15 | ATSRDPRSQVPLEQY
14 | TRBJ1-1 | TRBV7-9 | ASSPRKPWQNTEAF
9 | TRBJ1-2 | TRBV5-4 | ASSRTDGYT
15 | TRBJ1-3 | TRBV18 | ASSPDIALSSGNTIY
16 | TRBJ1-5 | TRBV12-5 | ASGLGSLGQGGNQPQH
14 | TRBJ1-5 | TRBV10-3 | AISESGRNSNQPQH
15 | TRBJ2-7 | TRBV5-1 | ASSLEAVGSGNNEQY
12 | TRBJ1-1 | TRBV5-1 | ASSNYRLNTEAF
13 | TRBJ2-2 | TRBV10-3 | AIRASGTNTGELF
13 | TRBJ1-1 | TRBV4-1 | ASSHPGQGNTEAF